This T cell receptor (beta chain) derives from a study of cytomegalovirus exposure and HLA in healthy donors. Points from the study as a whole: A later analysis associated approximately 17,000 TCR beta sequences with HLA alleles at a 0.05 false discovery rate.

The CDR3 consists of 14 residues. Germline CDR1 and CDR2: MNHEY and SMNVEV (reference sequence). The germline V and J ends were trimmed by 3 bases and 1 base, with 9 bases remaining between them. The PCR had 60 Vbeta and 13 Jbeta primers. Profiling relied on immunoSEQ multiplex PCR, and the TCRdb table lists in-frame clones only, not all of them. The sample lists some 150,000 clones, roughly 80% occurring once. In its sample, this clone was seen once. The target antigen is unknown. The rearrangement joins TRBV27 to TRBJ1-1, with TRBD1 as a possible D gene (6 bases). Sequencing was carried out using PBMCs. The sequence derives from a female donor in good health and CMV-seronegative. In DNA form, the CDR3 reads TGTGCCAGCAGTTTCCTGACAGGGAACACTGAAGCTTTCTTT. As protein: CASSFLTGNTEAFF.